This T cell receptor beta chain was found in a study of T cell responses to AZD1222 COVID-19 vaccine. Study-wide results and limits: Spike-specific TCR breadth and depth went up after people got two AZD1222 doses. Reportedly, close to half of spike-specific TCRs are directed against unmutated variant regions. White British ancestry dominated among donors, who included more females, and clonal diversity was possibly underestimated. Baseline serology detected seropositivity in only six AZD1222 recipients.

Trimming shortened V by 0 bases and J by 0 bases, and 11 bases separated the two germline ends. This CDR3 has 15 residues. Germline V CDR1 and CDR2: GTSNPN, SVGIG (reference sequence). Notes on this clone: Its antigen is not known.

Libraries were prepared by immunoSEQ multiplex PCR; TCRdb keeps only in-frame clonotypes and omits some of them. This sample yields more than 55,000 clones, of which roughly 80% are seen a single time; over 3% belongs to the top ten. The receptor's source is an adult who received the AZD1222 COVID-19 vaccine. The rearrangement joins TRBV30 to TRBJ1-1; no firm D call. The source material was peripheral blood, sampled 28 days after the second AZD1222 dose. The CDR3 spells CAWSVRPGMNTEAFF. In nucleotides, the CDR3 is TGTGCCTGGAGTGTAAGGCCAGGAATGAACACTGAAGCTTTCTTT.